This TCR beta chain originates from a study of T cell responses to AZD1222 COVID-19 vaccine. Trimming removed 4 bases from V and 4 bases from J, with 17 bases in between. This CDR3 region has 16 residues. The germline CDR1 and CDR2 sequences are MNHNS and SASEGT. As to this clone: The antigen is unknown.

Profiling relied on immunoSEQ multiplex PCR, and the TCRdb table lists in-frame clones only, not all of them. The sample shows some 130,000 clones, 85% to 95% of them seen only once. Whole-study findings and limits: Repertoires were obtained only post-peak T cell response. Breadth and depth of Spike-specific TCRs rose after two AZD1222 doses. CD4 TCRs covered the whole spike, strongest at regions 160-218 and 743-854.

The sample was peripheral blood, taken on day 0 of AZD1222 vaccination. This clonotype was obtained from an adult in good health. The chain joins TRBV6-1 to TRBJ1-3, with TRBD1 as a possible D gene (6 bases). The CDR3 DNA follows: TGTGCCAGCAGTGTGGACAGAGCGACGCCCGGAAACACCATATATTTT. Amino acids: CASSVDRATPGNTIYF.